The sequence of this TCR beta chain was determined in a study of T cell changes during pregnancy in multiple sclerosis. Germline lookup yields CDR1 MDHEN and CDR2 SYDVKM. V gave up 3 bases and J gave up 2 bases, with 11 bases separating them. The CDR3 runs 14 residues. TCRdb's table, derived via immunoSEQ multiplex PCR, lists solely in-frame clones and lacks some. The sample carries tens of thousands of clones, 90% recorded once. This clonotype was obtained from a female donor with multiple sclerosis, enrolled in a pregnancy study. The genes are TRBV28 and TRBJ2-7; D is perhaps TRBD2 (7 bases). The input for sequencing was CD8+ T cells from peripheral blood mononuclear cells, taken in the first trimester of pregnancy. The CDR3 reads CASSLRGGPYEQYF. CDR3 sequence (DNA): TGTGCCAGCAGTTTGAGGGGGGGTCCCTACGAGCAGTACTTC.